The rows below give T cell receptor beta chains drawn from one sample of a study of blood T cells in healthy people across ages. From the 5' RACE reads, TCRdb called clonotypes with MiXCR, one entry per CDR3 protein. Altogether approximately 800,000 distinct CDR3 sequences are present, just under 25% being singletons, with the ten largest covering roughly 3.8%. Separately, the same data were catalogued under a study of T cells of mothers and their children.

The sequencing sample was made of blood. All receptors derive from a boy between 10 and 17 years old in good health. Each CDR3 is given with its conserved first and last residue. Fields, in order: clone size, V gene, D gene, J gene, CDR3 DNA, CDR3 protein. A D gene is named only where the DNA matches it firmly. Only some rows state a clone size, as once, few, many or a class for expanded clones.

>few|TRBV11-2|NA|TRBJ1-6
TGTGCCAGCAGCTTAATCCGACAGGCACCCCTCCACTTT
CASSLIRQAPLHF
>few|TRBV21-1|NA|TRBJ2-4
TGTGCCAGTCCAATGAAAAACATTCAGTACTTC
CASPMKNIQYF
>NA|TRBV14|TRBD2|TRBJ2-7
TGTGCCAGCAGCTCTCTAGGGGAGGGCTACGAGCAGTACTTC
CASSSLGEGYEQYF
>few|TRBV5-1|TRBD1|TRBJ2-7
TGCGCCGGCAGCCCACGGACAGGTTTGTCAACCTACGAGCAGTACTTC
CAGSPRTGLSTYEQYF
>many|TRBV2|NA|TRBJ2-7
TGTGCCAGCAGTGAAACTTCATACGAGCAGTACTTC
CASSETSYEQYF
>NA|TRBV5-5|NA|TRBJ2-7
TGTGCCAGCAGCCGGGACTGGCGGAGCTACGAGCAGTACTTC
CASSRDWRSYEQYF
>NA|TRBV20-1|NA|TRBJ2-3
TGCAGTGCCCCAGACCTAGAACGCACAGATACGCAGTATTTT
CSAPDLERTDTQYF
>few|TRBV12-3/TRBV12-4|NA|TRBJ2-7
TGTGCCAGCAGTTTAGGGGCAGTACGCGAGCAGTACTTC
CASSLGAVREQYF
>few|TRBV7-2|NA|TRBJ1-3
TGTGCCAGCAGCTTAGACAGGGTACTCTCTGGAAACACCATATATTTT
CASSLDRVLSGNTIYF
>NA|TRBV10-3|TRBD2|TRBJ2-5
TGTGCCATCAGTGAGTCGGCGGGAGGGAACGGGGAGCAGTACTTC
CAISESAGGNGEQYF
>few|TRBV7-9|NA|TRBJ1-1
TGTGCCAGCAGCTGGTACCAGGCTGAAGCTTTCTTT
CASSWYQAEAFF
>NA|TRBV6-2/TRBV6-3|NA|TRBJ2-7
TGTGCCAGCAGTCCTCGAGCGCTAAAGCCCTACGAGCAGTACTTC
CASSPRALKPYEQYF
>few|TRBV20-1|NA|TRBJ2-1
TGCAGTGCTAGTCCGCTAGCGATGGGCAATGAGCAGTTCTTC
CSASPLAMGNEQFF
>NA|TRBV18|NA|TRBJ2-7
TGTACCAGCTCACCACCAGGGACCTACGAGCAGTACTTC
CTSSPPGTYEQYF
>few|TRBV7-9|TRBD1|TRBJ2-1
TGTGCCAGCAGCCTTGGACAGGGGGCCCGCAATGAGCAGTTCTTC
CASSLGQGARNEQFF
>few|TRBV29-1|NA|TRBJ2-7
TGCAGCGCTGGGCACACCGGGACCCACTACGAGCAGTACTTC
CSAGHTGTHYEQYF
>NA|TRBV28|TRBD2|TRBJ2-2
TGTGCCAGCCACTTTACTTGGGCTAGCGGGAGGGCCCCGAACACCGGGGAGCTGTTTTTT
CASHFTWASGRAPNTGELFF
>few|TRBV7-2|NA|TRBJ2-7
TGTGCCAGCAGCCGAATACAGGGTTACGAGCAGTACTTC
CASSRIQGYEQYF
>few|TRBV10-3|TRBD1|TRBJ2-7
TGTGCCATCAATCCGGGACAGGGATACTACGAGCAGTACTTC
CAINPGQGYYEQYF
>NA|TRBV7-9|TRBD2|TRBJ2-7
TGTGCCAGCAGCTCCGTTACCGGGACTAACTACGAGCAGTACTTC
CASSSVTGTNYEQYF
>NA|TRBV7-2|NA|TRBJ2-7
TGTGCCAGCAGCATGGGTGGGAGTACCTACGAGCAGTACTTC
CASSMGGSTYEQYF
>many|TRBV6-6|TRBD1|TRBJ2-7
TGTGCCAGCAGGGGGACAGGGGGAGGCACCTACGAGCAGTACTTC
CASRGTGGGTYEQYF
>few|TRBV9|NA|TRBJ2-5
TGTGCCAGCAGCGTAGGAAGGACGGGATCCGGGGAGACCCAGTACTTC
CASSVGRTGSGETQYF
>NA|TRBV4-3|TRBD1|TRBJ2-5
TGCGCCAGCAGCCAAGCCCCGACAGGGTTGCGGGAGACCCAGTACTTC
CASSQAPTGLRETQYF
>few|TRBV25-1|NA|TRBJ2-3
TGTGCCAGCAGTTCTCCGGCGGGAACAGGCACAGATACGCAGTATTTT
CASSSPAGTGTDTQYF
>few|TRBV4-3|TRBD1|TRBJ1-4
TGCGCCAGCAGCCAAGGACCGGGACAGGAGGCTGAAAAACTGTTTTTT
CASSQGPGQEAEKLFF